Each of the 23 T cell receptor beta chains below was sequenced from the same sample in a study of blood T cell repertoires in COVID-19. Assay used: immunoSEQ multiplex PCR; TCRdb lists only in-frame clones, some missing. In the table there are roughly 68,000 clones, about 82% of which are singletons. The sequenced material came from PBMCs or T cells enriched from blood (not recorded which). Every receptor here comes from a middle-aged woman with acute COVID-19.

CDR3 sequence reads: CASSPPGGRTEAFF. The CDR3, as DNA: TGTGCCAGCAGTCCCCCAGGGGGGCGGACTGAAGCTTTCTTT. This chain joins TRBV28 and TRBJ1-1, with 7 positions matching TRBD1. The CDR3 is made up of 14 amino acids. Germline loops: CDR1 MDHEN, CDR2 SYDVKM. Unmatched junction bases numbered 8, after V lost 5 bases and J lost 5 bases.

This clone has a handful of counts. The CDR3 DNA sequence: TGTGCCATCGGTTGGGAGCGGGAGATCCCCCACGAGCAGTACTTC. This codes for CAIGWEREIPHEQYF. The chain couples TRBV10-3 to TRBJ2-7; 8 positions agree with TRBD2. The CDR3 spans 15 residues. With 8 bases clipped from V and 5 bases from J, the junction kept 14 bases outside the gene matches. Germline CDR1 reads ENHRY; CDR2 reads SYGVKD.

This CDR3 is CASARLAGNTGELFF. DNA of the CDR3: TGTGCCTCTGCCCGACTAGCGGGAAACACCGGGGAGCTGTTTTTT. The V call is TRBV2, the J call TRBJ2-2, with TRBD2 identical over 11 bases. The V gene end was trimmed by 11 bases and the J gene end by 2 bases; junction bases not matched to a gene: 7. The length of the CDR3 is 15 residues. From germline, CDR1 is SNHLY and CDR2 FYNNEI.

In its sample, this clone was seen a few times. The chain carries TRBV13 and TRBJ1-1; TRBD1 might be the D (5 bases). V lost 3 bases, J lost 3 bases, and 11 bases lay in between. This CDR3 contains 14 residues. Germline V lookup: CDR1 PRHDT, CDR2 FYEKMQ (reference sequence). CDR3 region: CASSLGRRDTEAFF. CDR3 coding DNA: TGTGCCAGCAGCTTGGGGCGACGGGACACTGAAGCTTTCTTT.

In its sample, this clone was seen a few times. This chain uses TRBV9 with TRBJ1-1, with D uncertain. In germline, CDR1 is SGDLS, CDR2 YYNGEE. There are 13 residues in the CDR3. The V and J ends lost 2 bases and 7 bases respectively, with 12 bases between them. CDR3 nucleotide sequence: TGTGCCAGCAGCGTCAGCGGGTGGGGTGAAGCTTTCTTT. As protein: CASSVSGWGEAFF.

The DNA for the CDR3 is TGTGCCAGCAGCTTAGTAAACAGGGGGCCGGACACCGGGGAGCTGTTTTTT. As protein: CASSLVNRGPDTGELFF. The V and J genes are TRBV11-2 and TRBJ2-2; 9 positions match TRBD1. This CDR3 spans 17 amino acids. Looked up from germline, CDR1 is SGHAT and CDR2 is FQNNGV. The V segment lost 1 base and the J segment 3 bases; nucleotides outside the gene matches: 6.

This chain links TRBV28 with TRBJ1-5; the D is unclear. From germline, CDR1 is MDHEN and CDR2 SYDVKM. V dropped 6 bases and J dropped 4 bases, with 13 bases sitting between them. This CDR3 comprises 14 residues. CDR3 loop: CASRKTNRNQPQHF. The CDR3 DNA reads TGTGCCAGCAGAAAGACAAATAGAAATCAGCCCCAGCATTTT. The variable domain in full, completed from reference TRBV28 and TRBJ1-5, reads DVKVTQSSRYLVKRTGEKVFLECVQDMDHENMFWYRQDPGLGLRLIYFSYDVKMKEKGDIPEGYSVSREKKERFSLILESASTNQTSMYLCASRKTNRNQPQHFGDGTRLSIL.

This chain connects TRBV6-1 to TRBJ2-6, with TRBD1 matching 9 bases. The CDR3 is 18 residues long. V gave up 4 bases and J gave up 3 bases; unmatched junction bases: 10. Germline V gene data show CDR1 as MNHNS and CDR2 as SASEGT. This CDR3 is CASSAPGQGVNGANVLTF. CDR3 DNA: TGTGCCAGCAGTGCCCCGGGACAGGGTGTAAATGGGGCCAACGTCCTGACTTTC.

The CDR3 coding sequence is TGTGCCAGTAGTAGCGGGGGAGTTTTAGGTGAGCAGTTCTTC. This codes for CASSSGGVLGEQFF. The chain combines TRBV19 with TRBJ2-1; 7 bases map to TRBD2. Germline CDR1 and CDR2: LNHDA and SQIVND (reference sequence). The CDR3 sequence is 14 residues long. V trimming: 4 bases; J trimming: 9 bases; junction bases outside the gene matches: 9.

This clone turned up a few times. The gene calls are TRBV28 and TRBJ1-1, with D unresolved. Between the trimmed V and J ends, which lost 3 bases and 3 bases, there was a span of 5 bases. This CDR3 region has 12 residues. Germline loops: CDR1 MDHEN, CDR2 SYDVKM. CDR3 nucleotides: TGTGCCAGCAGTTTCGAGTACACTGAAGCTTTCTTT. It translates to CASSFEYTEAFF.

V and J are TRBV12-5 and TRBJ2-3; D remains ambiguous. In germline, CDR1 is LGHNT, CDR2 FRNRAP. V was pared by 6 bases and J by 0 bases, with 4 bases between. The length of the CDR3 is 12 residues. The CDR3 sequence is CASGRSTDTQYF. The CDR3 DNA sequence: TGTGCTAGTGGGCGTAGCACAGATACGCAGTATTTT.

This chain links TRBV18 with TRBJ2-1; D ambiguous. Trimming cost V 4 bases and J 8 bases, with 12 bases left between them. The germline V gene encodes CDR1 KGHSH and CDR2 LQKENI. The CDR3 is 13 residues long. The CDR3 here is CASSRTGEDEQFF. The CDR3 DNA reads TGTGCCAGCTCACGAACGGGTGAGGATGAGCAGTTCTTC.

CDR3 DNA sequence: TGTGCCAGTTCCGCAGGCTCATCCCAGTACTTC. This translates into CASSAGSSQYF. The chain uses TRBV19 and TRBJ2-5; D ambiguous. This CDR3 is built from 11 residues. V was trimmed by 8 bases and J by 9 bases, leaving 13 bases between them. Germline CDR1 reads LNHDA; CDR2 reads SQIVND (reference sequence).

This chain links TRBV27 with TRBJ2-1, with D maybe TRBD1 (6 bases). Germline V gene sequence: CDR1 MNHEY, CDR2 SMNVEV (reference sequence). Trimming shortened V by 2 bases and J by 6 bases, and 17 bases separated the two germline ends. This CDR3 contains 16 residues. CDR3 loop: CASSLGVGAGGNEQFF. The CDR3 nucleotides are TGTGCCAGCAGTTTAGGGGTGGGGGCCGGTGGCAATGAGCAGTTCTTC.

This clone has just one count. J is TRBJ2-7 and V is TRBV19; 12 positions agree with TRBD2. CDR1 is LNHDA and CDR2 is SQIVND in the germline V gene (reference sequence). The V segment lost 3 bases and the J segment 3 bases; nucleotides outside the gene matches: 3. This CDR3 comprises 15 residues. The CDR3 nucleotides are TGTGCCAGTAGTATTCGGACTAGCGGGAACTACGAGCAGTACTTC. This gives the protein CASSIRTSGNYEQYF.

The chain employs TRBV9 and TRBJ1-2; 7 positions agree with TRBD1. CDR3 length: 14 residues. The germline CDR1 and CDR2 sequences are SGDLS and YYNGEE. V was pared by 4 bases and J by 2 bases, with 5 bases of the junction left unmatched. In DNA form, the CDR3 reads TGTGCCAGCAGCCCCGAGGGACAGAACTATGGCTACACCTTC. It encodes CASSPEGQNYGYTF.

The V gene is TRBV27, the J gene TRBJ1-6; a possible D gene is TRBD1 (5 bases). Trimming pared 2 bases from V and 6 bases from J, leaving 11 bases between. The CDR3 is 15 amino acids. The germline gives CDR1 MNHEY, CDR2 SMNVEV (reference sequence). The DNA for the CDR3 is TGTGCCAGCAGTTTAACCCAGGGCGTTAATTCACCCCTCCACTTT. It is translated as CASSLTQGVNSPLHF.

The J gene is TRBJ2-5, the V gene TRBV10-1; tentative D call: TRBD1 (5 bases). From germline, CDR1 is WNHNN and CDR2 SYGVQD (reference sequence). The V end lost 2 bases, the J end lost 4 bases, and 14 bases lay between the germline ends. The CDR3 is 15 residues long. DNA of the CDR3: TGCGCCAGCAGTGAGCCGGACATACTATCAGAGACCCAGTACTTC. Translation gives CASSEPDILSETQYF.

The genes are TRBV5-4 and TRBJ2-3, with 7 bases matching TRBD1. The J segment lost 4 bases and the V segment lost 1 base, leaving 3 bases of the junction unmatched. The germline CDR1 and CDR2 sequences are SGHNT and YYREEE (reference sequence). The CDR3 sequence is 14 residues long. The CDR3: CASSLWQGADTQYF. The CDR3 DNA reads TGTGCCAGCAGCTTGTGGCAGGGGGCAGATACGCAGTATTTT.

This clone was detected only a few times. The V and J genes are TRBV27 and TRBJ2-3, with 10 bases matching TRBD2. Unmatched junction bases numbered 16, after V lost 8 bases and J lost 8 bases. Germline CDR1 and CDR2: MNHEY and SMNVEV (reference sequence). The CDR3 is 16 amino acids. The CDR3 here is CASRTPLAGDLATQYF. The CDR3 DNA sequence: TGTGCCAGCCGTACCCCCCTAGCGGGAGATTTGGCTACGCAGTATTTT.

This clone has a single count. The chain couples TRBV19 to TRBJ1-2, with D possibly matching TRBD1 (6 bases). Trimming left V 4 bases short and J 2 bases short, with 8 bases between. The CDR3 spans 13 residues. Germline CDR1 is LNHDA and CDR2 is SQIVND (reference sequence). The CDR3 loop is CASSTTGNYGYTF. CDR3 nucleotides: TGTGCCAGTAGTACTACAGGGAACTATGGCTACACCTTC.

The chain recombines TRBV11-2 with TRBJ2-1; 14 nucleotides line up with TRBD2. The trim removed 5 bases at V and 7 bases at J, leaving 4 bases unmatched. In germline, CDR1 is SGHAT, CDR2 FQNNGV. The CDR3 sequence is 15 residues long. The CDR3 DNA reads TGTGCCAGCAGCCCGGGGACTAGCGGGGGTAATGAGCAGTTCTTC. It codes for CASSPGTSGGNEQFF.

This clone was detected a few times. The chain carries TRBV5-5 and TRBJ1-5; D gene unclear. Between the trimmed V and J ends, which lost 3 bases and 3 bases, there was a span of 7 bases. Germline assignment: CDR1 SGHKS and CDR2 YYEKEE (reference sequence). The CDR3 spans 13 residues. The CDR3 DNA reads as TGTGCCAGCAGCTGGGCAGACAATCAGCCCCAGCATTTT. This codes for CASSWADNQPQHF.